This TCR beta chain is drawn from a study of T cell repertoires in cytomegalovirus infection. Study-wide context: Through public TCR beta signatures, both CMV infection and matching HLA type were indicated. Findings and caveats of the study: Accumulated public TCR beta family frequency recognized individuals carrying CMV together with the relevant HLA.

The CDR3 totals 14 residues. Germline CDR1 and CDR2: SGHRS and YFSETQ. Trimming took 7 bases from V and 8 from J; bases not matched to a gene: 10. TCRdb called the reads again in MiXCR, with one record for every CDR3 protein. The sample includes over 250,000 distinct CDR3 sequences, more than 20% of them seen just once. Remarks on this clonotype: The antigen is not known.

The sample was PBMCs. The chain carries TRBV5-1 and TRBJ2-1; 9 bases fit TRBD1. This TCR was sampled from a human donor in good health (CMV status not recorded). Some clones in this sample may be carry-over from other donors' samples. CDR3 region: CASGHGTGRDEQFF. CDR3 bases: TGCGCCAGCGGCCATGGGACAGGGAGAGATGAGCAGTTCTTC.